This is a list of T cell receptor beta chains from one sample in a study of cytomegalovirus exposure and HLA in healthy donors. Some clones are missing from TCRdb's copy, which holds only in-frame ones; the method was immunoSEQ multiplex PCR. The sample includes approximately 160,000 clones, 84% of them seen just once. The sequenced sample consisted of PBMCs. All receptors derive from a girl aged 5-17 years in good health and CMV-seropositive. The CDR3 runs from the conserved cysteine through the conserved F or W. The D gene is left open where the match is weak. Clone size is given for some rows only: seen once, a few or many times, or a class if the clone is expanded.

clone size: .; J gene: TRBJ2-2; V gene: TRBV15; D gene: TRBD2; CDR3 DNA: TGTGCCACCAGCAGAGGGCAAAGCGGGGGTAACGGGGAGCTGTTTTTT; CDR3 protein: CATSRGQSGGNGELFF
clone size: .; J gene: TRBJ1-5; V gene: TRBV15; D gene: .; CDR3 DNA: TGTGCCACCAGCATTACTATCAATCAGCCCCAGCATTTT; CDR3 protein: CATSITINQPQHF
clone size: .; J gene: TRBJ1-1; V gene: TRBV5-1; D gene: .; CDR3 DNA: TGCGCCAGCAGCTTGGTTATACAGAGCCCTGAAGCTTTCTTT; CDR3 protein: CASSLVIQSPEAFF
clone size: .; J gene: TRBJ1-2; V gene: TRBV7-3; D gene: .; CDR3 DNA: TGTGCCAGCAGCTTACGGGTGGCTAACTATGGCTACACCTTC; CDR3 protein: CASSLRVANYGYTF
clone size: once; J gene: TRBJ1-1; V gene: TRBV18; D gene: .; CDR3 DNA: TGTGCCAGCTCACCAACGGGGGGCGCGAACACTGAAGCTTTCTTT; CDR3 protein: CASSPTGGANTEAFF
clone size: .; J gene: TRBJ2-3; V gene: TRBV13; D gene: TRBD2; CDR3 DNA: TGTGCCAGCAGCTTAAGAAAGACTAGCCGCACAGATACGCAGTATTTT; CDR3 protein: CASSLRKTSRTDTQYF
clone size: once; J gene: TRBJ1-1; V gene: TRBV10-1; D gene: TRBD1; CDR3 DNA: TGCGCCAGCAGTGAGTCGAGTGACAGGGGGTTTGAAGCTTTCTTT; CDR3 protein: CASSESSDRGFEAFF
clone size: .; J gene: TRBJ1-5; V gene: TRBV9; D gene: .; CDR3 DNA: TGTGCCAGCAGCGTATCGGGGACCTTAGGGGGGCCCCAGCATTTT; CDR3 protein: CASSVSGTLGGPQHF
clone size: .; J gene: TRBJ1-5; V gene: TRBV30; D gene: .; CDR3 DNA: TGTGCCTGGAGTCTTCCTCGGACGAGGGATCAGCCCCAGCATTTT; CDR3 protein: CAWSLPRTRDQPQHF
clone size: .; J gene: TRBJ1-1; V gene: TRBV30; D gene: .; CDR3 DNA: TGTGCCTGGAGTACGACGGACCCGGGGTTAGCTTTCTTT; CDR3 protein: CAWSTTDPGLAFF
clone size: .; J gene: TRBJ2-7; V gene: TRBV9; D gene: .; CDR3 DNA: TGTGCCAGCAGCCCCCTAAGAGGCCCCTACGAGCAGTACTTC; CDR3 protein: CASSPLRGPYEQYF
clone size: once; J gene: TRBJ2-1; V gene: TRBV2; D gene: .; CDR3 DNA: TGTGCCAGCAGTGAAGCAGGGATGGGGCCCTACAATGAGCAGTTCTTC; CDR3 protein: CASSEAGMGPYNEQFF
clone size: .; J gene: TRBJ2-3; V gene: TRBV7-3; D gene: TRBD2; CDR3 DNA: TGTGCCAGCAGCCCCTCGGGGGGAGGCACAGATACGCAGTATTTT; CDR3 protein: CASSPSGGGTDTQYF
clone size: .; J gene: TRBJ2-1; V gene: TRBV5-1; D gene: .; CDR3 DNA: TGCGCCAGCAGCTTGGGCACATGGCGGAATGAGCAGTTCTTC; CDR3 protein: CASSLGTWRNEQFF
clone size: once; J gene: TRBJ1-5; V gene: TRBV2; D gene: TRBD1; CDR3 DNA: TGTGCCAGCAGCCATGACAGGGCTACTCAGCCCCAGCATTTT; CDR3 protein: CASSHDRATQPQHF
clone size: .; J gene: TRBJ1-1; V gene: TRBV19; D gene: .; CDR3 DNA: TGTGCCAGTATCCTAAGGGGCAGTCTTAAGATGAACACTGAAGCTTTCTTT; CDR3 protein: CASILRGSLKMNTEAFF
clone size: .; J gene: TRBJ2-1; V gene: TRBV9; D gene: TRBD2; CDR3 DNA: TGTGCCAGCAGCGTAACTAGCGGGGGAAGGGAGCAGTTCTTC; CDR3 protein: CASSVTSGGREQFF
clone size: .; J gene: TRBJ2-3; V gene: TRBV6-5; D gene: TRBD1; CDR3 DNA: TGTGCCGTCGGACAGGGAAAAGATACGCAGTATTTT; CDR3 protein: CAVGQGKDTQYF
clone size: .; J gene: TRBJ1-2; V gene: TRBV30; D gene: TRBD1; CDR3 DNA: TGTGCCCAAGATAGGGGGCAGGTGGGGGGCTACACCTTC; CDR3 protein: CAQDRGQVGGYTF
clone size: .; J gene: TRBJ1-2; V gene: TRBV27; D gene: TRBD1; CDR3 DNA: TGTGCCAGCAGTTCGCCGGGACAGGGAGGTAGTGTGGGTGGCTACACCTTC; CDR3 protein: CASSSPGQGGSVGGYTF
clone size: .; J gene: TRBJ1-4; V gene: TRBV6-1; D gene: .; CDR3 DNA: TGTGCCAGCAGTGGACTTCCCGGTGGGAGGCTGTTTTTT; CDR3 protein: CASSGLPGGRLFF
clone size: .; J gene: TRBJ1-1; V gene: TRBV19; D gene: .; CDR3 DNA: TGTGCCACCGGAGGGAGCGGGAACACTGAAGCTTTCTTT; CDR3 protein: CATGGSGNTEAFF
clone size: .; J gene: TRBJ1-6; V gene: TRBV18; D gene: TRBD1; CDR3 DNA: TGTGCCAGCTCACCCACAGGGGACTCCTATAATTCACCCCTCCACTTT; CDR3 protein: CASSPTGDSYNSPLHF
clone size: .; J gene: TRBJ2-3; V gene: TRBV28; D gene: TRBD2; CDR3 DNA: TGTGCCAGCACCCCAAAGAAAGCGGGGGGCTCGGATACGCAGTATTTT; CDR3 protein: CASTPKKAGGSDTQYF
clone size: .; J gene: TRBJ2-7; V gene: TRBV27; D gene: TRBD1; CDR3 DNA: TGTGCCAGCAGTTTTTCCGGGACAGGGTCCTACGAGCAGTACTTC; CDR3 protein: CASSFSGTGSYEQYF
clone size: .; J gene: TRBJ2-2; V gene: TRBV18; D gene: TRBD2; CDR3 DNA: TGTGCCAGCTCACCACGTGGCGGGGGACTAACCGGGGAGCTGTTTTTT; CDR3 protein: CASSPRGGGLTGELFF
clone size: .; J gene: TRBJ2-4; V gene: TRBV4-1; D gene: .; CDR3 DNA: TGCGCCAGCAGCCCTGCGTCCAAAAACATTCAGTACTTC; CDR3 protein: CASSPASKNIQYF
clone size: .; J gene: TRBJ2-3; V gene: TRBV9; D gene: TRBD2; CDR3 DNA: TGTGCCAGCAGCCCTCGAACTAGCGGGGTCACAGATACGCAGTATTTT; CDR3 protein: CASSPRTSGVTDTQYF
clone size: .; J gene: TRBJ2-1; V gene: TRBV5-1; D gene: .; CDR3 DNA: TGCGCCAGCAGCAGACGGGGGACAGATTACTCCTACAATGAGCAGTTCTTC; CDR3 protein: CASSRRGTDYSYNEQFF
clone size: once; J gene: TRBJ1-2; V gene: TRBV29-1; D gene: TRBD1; CDR3 DNA: TGCAGCGTCAGGACGAGGAAGACAGGGGCTGAGATCTATGGCTACACCTTC; CDR3 protein: CSVRTRKTGAEIYGYTF
clone size: .; J gene: TRBJ1-2; V gene: TRBV27; D gene: .; CDR3 DNA: TGTGCCAGCAGTTTATCGCCCTACCGGGACACGGGCTACACCTTC; CDR3 protein: CASSLSPYRDTGYTF